These T cell receptor beta chains were read from a single sample in a study of cytomegalovirus exposure and HLA in healthy donors. Sequencing was performed with immunoSEQ multiplex PCR; in TCRdb, only in-frame clones are kept and a portion is missing. The profile shows 95,000 to 150,000 clones, around 79% of them singletons. The sequenced sample consisted of PBMCs. Receptor source: a woman under 30 in good health and CMV-seronegative. Each CDR3 is given with its conserved first and last residue. The order of the fields is J gene, D gene, CDR3 length, V gene, clone size, CDR3 protein, CDR3 DNA. The D gene is left open where the match is weak. The size of a clone is reported for some rows only, either as once, few or many, or as a class for expanded clones.

J gene: TRBJ1-1
D gene: TRBD1
CDR3 length: 16
V gene: TRBV5-1
clone size: .
CDR3 protein: CASSFSGTVMNTEAFF
CDR3 DNA: TGCGCCAGCAGCTTTTCCGGGACAGTTATGAACACTGAAGCTTTCTTT

J gene: TRBJ1-1
D gene: .
CDR3 length: 13
V gene: TRBV11-2
clone size: .
CDR3 protein: CASSLSGYTEAFF
CDR3 DNA: TGTGCCAGCAGCTTATCAGGGTACACTGAAGCTTTCTTT

J gene: TRBJ2-1
D gene: .
CDR3 length: 13
V gene: TRBV12-5
clone size: once
CDR3 protein: CASGLQTYNEQFF
CDR3 DNA: TGTGCTAGTGGTTTGCAGACCTACAATGAGCAGTTCTTC

J gene: TRBJ2-1
D gene: .
CDR3 length: 15
V gene: TRBV15
clone size: .
CDR3 protein: CATSRGRGDSVEQFF
CDR3 DNA: TGTGCCACCAGCAGAGGTCGGGGAGATAGCGTGGAGCAGTTCTTC

J gene: TRBJ1-5
D gene: .
CDR3 length: 12
V gene: TRBV6-1
clone size: .
CDR3 protein: CATRGSNQPQHF
CDR3 DNA: TGTGCCACTAGGGGGAGCAATCAGCCCCAGCATTTT

J gene: TRBJ1-2
D gene: TRBD1
CDR3 length: 13
V gene: TRBV7-2
clone size: .
CDR3 protein: CASSIRQGGSYTF
CDR3 DNA: TGTGCCAGCAGCATACGACAGGGGGGAAGCTACACCTTC

J gene: TRBJ1-1
D gene: TRBD1
CDR3 length: 13
V gene: TRBV10-3
clone size: .
CDR3 protein: CAIKDRESAEAFF
CDR3 DNA: TGTGCCATCAAGGACAGGGAAAGCGCTGAAGCTTTCTTT

J gene: TRBJ2-3
D gene: .
CDR3 length: 13
V gene: TRBV11-2
clone size: .
CDR3 protein: CASSLTSPDTQYF
CDR3 DNA: TGTGCCAGCAGCTTAACTAGCCCAGATACGCAGTATTTT

J gene: TRBJ1-6
D gene: .
CDR3 length: 16
V gene: TRBV6-1
clone size: .
CDR3 protein: CASSENGGLYNSPLHF
CDR3 DNA: TGTGCCAGCAGTGAAAATGGGGGACTCTATAATTCACCCCTCCACTTT

J gene: TRBJ2-1
D gene: TRBD1
CDR3 length: 15
V gene: TRBV7-8
clone size: .
CDR3 protein: CASSSGQGNYNEQFF
CDR3 DNA: TGTGCCAGCAGCTCCGGACAGGGGAACTACAATGAGCAGTTCTTC

J gene: TRBJ1-5
D gene: TRBD1
CDR3 length: 14
V gene: TRBV7-9
clone size: .
CDR3 protein: CASSAAGTDFPQHF
CDR3 DNA: TGTGCCAGCAGCGCCGCCGGGACAGATTTTCCCCAGCATTTT

J gene: TRBJ2-3
D gene: .
CDR3 length: 15
V gene: TRBV19
clone size: .
CDR3 protein: CASSIRAPDTDTQYF
CDR3 DNA: TGTGCCAGTAGTATACGAGCGCCCGACACAGATACGCAGTATTTT

J gene: TRBJ1-2
D gene: .
CDR3 length: 15
V gene: TRBV19
clone size: once
CDR3 protein: CASSIVGTPNYGYTF
CDR3 DNA: TGTGCCAGTAGTATAGTGGGGACACCTAACTATGGCTACACCTTC

J gene: TRBJ1-1
D gene: .
CDR3 length: 14
V gene: TRBV5-4
clone size: .
CDR3 protein: CVSSLNGGGTEAFF
CDR3 DNA: TGTGTCAGCAGCTTGAACGGGGGAGGGACTGAAGCTTTCTTT

J gene: TRBJ1-2
D gene: .
CDR3 length: 13
V gene: TRBV2
clone size: .
CDR3 protein: CASKGRANYGYTF
CDR3 DNA: TGTGCCAGCAAGGGCAGGGCGAACTATGGCTACACCTTC

J gene: TRBJ1-6
D gene: .
CDR3 length: 13
V gene: TRBV27
clone size: .
CDR3 protein: CASRRTDHSPLHF
CDR3 DNA: TGTGCCAGCAGGCGGACAGACCATTCACCCCTCCACTTT

J gene: TRBJ1-2
D gene: TRBD1
CDR3 length: 14
V gene: TRBV7-9
clone size: .
CDR3 protein: CASSENAGQVSYTF
CDR3 DNA: TGTGCCAGCAGCGAGAATGCGGGACAGGTTAGCTACACCTTC

J gene: TRBJ1-2
D gene: TRBD1
CDR3 length: 15
V gene: TRBV19
clone size: .
CDR3 protein: CASTLSTGGMVGYTF
CDR3 DNA: TGTGCCAGTACCCTCTCGACAGGGGGTATGGTAGGCTACACCTTC

J gene: TRBJ1-1
D gene: TRBD1
CDR3 length: 15
V gene: TRBV7-6
clone size: .
CDR3 protein: CASSSRQGAETEAFF
CDR3 DNA: TGTGCCAGCAGCTCGAGGCAGGGGGCTGAAACTGAAGCTTTCTTT

J gene: TRBJ1-1
D gene: TRBD1
CDR3 length: 15
V gene: TRBV18
clone size: .
CDR3 protein: CASSPLGQGNTEAFF
CDR3 DNA: TGTGCCAGCTCACCGTTGGGACAGGGGAACACTGAAGCTTTCTTT

J gene: TRBJ1-1
D gene: .
CDR3 length: 13
V gene: TRBV9
clone size: .
CDR3 protein: CASSFTSNTEAFF
CDR3 DNA: TGTGCCAGCAGCTTTACATCGAACACTGAAGCTTTCTTT

J gene: TRBJ1-6
D gene: .
CDR3 length: 17
V gene: TRBV15
clone size: .
CDR3 protein: CATSRDESRRDNSPLHF
CDR3 DNA: TGTGCCACCAGCAGAGATGAATCCCGGCGGGATAATTCACCCCTCCACTTT

J gene: TRBJ1-1
D gene: .
CDR3 length: 13
V gene: TRBV6-5
clone size: .
CDR3 protein: CASSLQPDTEAFF
CDR3 DNA: TGTGCCAGCAGTTTACAGCCTGACACTGAAGCTTTCTTT

J gene: TRBJ2-3
D gene: .
CDR3 length: 14
V gene: TRBV14
clone size: .
CDR3 protein: CASSQEEGIDTQYF
CDR3 DNA: TGTGCCAGCAGCCAAGAAGAGGGCATCGATACGCAGTATTTT

J gene: TRBJ2-1
D gene: .
CDR3 length: 15
V gene: TRBV7-9
clone size: .
CDR3 protein: CASGESGSRHNEQFF
CDR3 DNA: TGTGCCAGCGGCGAGTCAGGGTCAAGGCACAATGAGCAGTTCTTC

J gene: TRBJ2-3
D gene: .
CDR3 length: 16
V gene: TRBV2
clone size: .
CDR3 protein: CASSEGGFVRGDTQYF
CDR3 DNA: TGTGCCAGCAGTGAAGGGGGATTCGTGCGGGGAGATACGCAGTATTTT

J gene: TRBJ1-2
D gene: TRBD1
CDR3 length: 14
V gene: TRBV6-5
clone size: once
CDR3 protein: CASSYQTGLEGYTF
CDR3 DNA: TGTGCCAGCAGTTACCAGACAGGGCTTGAAGGCTACACCTTC